A single TCR beta chain is shown here with its context. Its target antigen remains unknown. No much larger clone exists at a distance of one base, and base qualities are not known. The library was prepared using PCR. Sequencing relied on an Illumina HiSeq 2500. To reduce PCR and sequencing biases, unique molecular identifiers were incorporated into the TCR beta cDNA libraries. Every 1 to 10 million input T cells yielded some 500,000 cDNA molecules, meaning each molecule approximated one T cell. Patient libraries were prepared and sequenced with the same protocol used for the earlier healthy control dataset. Samples belonging to the same batch were prepared together, multiplexed and sequenced on a shared HiSeq lane. As for the original processing: Raw barcoded reads were processed with MIGEC, and single-read molecular identifier groups were discarded before consensus assembly and CDR3 extraction. Clonotype tables were post-analysed with VDJtools, normalizing diversity by down-sampling all datasets to the smallest sample size. In repertoire overlap clustering, CDR3 amino acid sequences, but not nucleotide sequences, were matched to correct batch-related cross-sample contamination. The public reads were reprocessed in TCRdb via fastp at Q25 and MiXCR, keeping in-frame beta chains. Identical CDR3 protein sequences are pooled into one entry, listed with their most common genes and DNA. TCRdb's processing, not the authors' own work, is the source of the V and J calls. The sample profile shows about 540,000 distinct CDR3 sequences; around a third of them were found once. The ten largest clones represent approximately 5.4% of the sample.

The data belong to a study of post-analysis software for immune sequencing data (dated by TCRdb to the mid-2010s). About the study as a whole: Relapsing-remitting, secondary progressive and progressive-relapsing multiple sclerosis were recorded as disease courses, and subtype annotation was lacking for some patients. The patient repertoires were set against around eleven previously published healthy control repertoires from donors whose ages ranged from about 6 to 25 years. A subset of samples was prepared in parallel using single-end sample barcoding, then pooled and co-amplified after Illumina adapter ligation.

To demonstrate the VDJtools post-analysis software, the study profiled TCR beta repertoires from the peripheral blood of under 15 young patients with multiple sclerosis. The multiple sclerosis patients were children and adolescents between roughly 6 and 17 years of age. The CDR3 goes from the cysteine to the phenylalanine over 19 residues. Only the CDR3 DNA is retained, 57 bases long and in frame from the first base. Germline trimming amounts to 2 bases on V and 2 bases on J, with 9 as the count of junction bases outside the gene matches. The full study reports these points: Direct clustering with F measure revealed strong co-clustering of samples prepared in the same batch, which led to a batch-effect correction. Significantly higher frequencies in patients than in controls were found for roughly five TRBV segments, including TRBV5-6, TRBV5-1 and TRBV20-1. The multiple sclerosis patient group was slightly younger than the control group. Multiple sclerosis patients had significantly lower normalized Chao1 diversity than controls, a result that suggests substantial peripheral T-cell clonal expansion.

Sequenced: blood. The clonotype was recovered from a girl under 18 with multiple sclerosis. Recombination linked TRBV12-3 or TRBV12-4 to TRBJ2-4; 13 middle bases align to TRBD2. The CDR3 is CASSLKLAGGSTSKNIQYF. The sequence in DNA is TGTGCCAGCAGTTTAAAACTAGCGGGGGGGTCCACCTCCAAAAACATTCAGTACTTC.